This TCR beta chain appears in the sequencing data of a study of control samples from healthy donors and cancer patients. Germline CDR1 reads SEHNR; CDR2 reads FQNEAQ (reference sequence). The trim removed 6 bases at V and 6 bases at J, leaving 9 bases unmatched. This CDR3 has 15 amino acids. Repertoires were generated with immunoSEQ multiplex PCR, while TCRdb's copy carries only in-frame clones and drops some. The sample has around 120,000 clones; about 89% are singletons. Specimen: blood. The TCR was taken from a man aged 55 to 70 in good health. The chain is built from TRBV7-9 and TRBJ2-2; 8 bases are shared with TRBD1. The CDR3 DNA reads TGTGCCAGCAGGACCCCCGGGACAGGCGCCGGGGAGCTGTTTTTT. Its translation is CASRTPGTGAGELFF.